This TCR beta chain originates from a study of CD8+ T cells in alopecia areata listed by TCRdb under 2018. Broadly, across the study: Treated patients were enrolled in an open-label pilot trial of oral tofacitinib, 5 to 10 mg twice daily, for moderate-to-severe alopecia areata. Patients received tofacitinib for 6 to 18 months and were then followed off drug for 6 months to check for delayed response and recurrence. For the treated patients, the SALT score, which quantifies what percentage of scalp surface area is affected, served as the measure of disease severity. High-throughput TCRbeta sequencing was used to examine T cell clonal expansion in alopecia areata in both the C3H/HeJ mouse model and human patients. In humans, TCRbeta sequencing was performed on scalp tissue and on sorted CD4+ and CD8+ peripheral blood T cells from healthy controls and from patients with patchy or totalis/universalis alopecia areata. Biopsies were taken from tofacitinib-treated patients at baseline and at 4 and 24 weeks of treatment, and a later scalp biopsy was taken in several of the tofacitinib-treated patients. Clonality in the scalp was compared among normal scalp (n=4), patchy alopecia areata scalp (n=8), and alopecia totalis/universalis scalp (n=8). RNA was obtained with the PAXgene miRNA kit for fixed scalp, the miRNeasy kit for PBMCs, and the RNeasy kit for mouse skin. Amplification of TCRbeta CDR3 regions was done by immunoSEQ multiplex PCR using 35 Vbeta forward primers and 13 Jbeta reverse primers.

About this clone itself: Which antigen it targets is not known. The input lacks base qualities; no much larger clone sits a single base away.

The treatment or condition label corresponds to: oral pan-JAK inhibitor, 5-10 mg twice daily. Lesional scalp punch biopsies and peripheral blood were collected from alopecia areata patients. PBMCs were separated by density centrifugation and stained for CD3, CD4 and CD8, after which CD4+ and CD8+ T cells were sorted on a FACSAria. CDR1 and CDR2 were assigned from the germline V gene (reference sequence) as LNHNV and YYDKDF. The CDR3, from cysteine to phenylalanine, totals 14 residues. Only CDR3 DNA is held: 42 bases, read in frame from base 1. The trim is 3 bases for V and 5 bases for J, with a gap of 13 bases between the germline ends. The paper as a whole reports these results and caveats: Scalp TCR repertoire analysis is complicated because resident alphabeta T cells in normal human skin are also sequenced, whereas mouse skin is dominated by gammadelta T cells. Scalp clonality and the number of expanded CD8+ clones among the top 100 scalp clones were significantly decreased by tofacitinib. The treated cohort was small, with a single nonresponder, so links between baseline CD8+ expansion and response need larger studies. Shared TCR sequences between patients were less evident than in mice, which may be partly attributable to HLA diversity in the patient population. Many expanded lesional clones were found to persist in scalp and blood during tofacitinib treatment, and relapse after treatment cessation may be partly explained by this persistence. Lesional scalp, especially in alopecia totalis/universalis, showed higher clonality and more expanded CD8+ clones than normal scalp, suggesting antigenic drive.

Library generation was performed with the immunoSEQ multiplex PCR assay. RNA was extracted from all samples and reverse transcribed into cDNA as template for TCR sequencing. SuperScript III was used for first-strand cDNA synthesis, primed with a 2:1 mix of oligo-dT and random hexamers. Amplification bias was assessed with a synthetic immune receptor repertoire, and residual bias was removed computationally. The original pipeline was this. Raw reads were preprocessed to remove errors, and CDR3 was defined according to IMGT conventions as the region from the conserved cysteine to phenylalanine. To get clonality, Shannon entropy was normalized by log2 of the number of productive unique TCRs and the result was subtracted from 1. Whether scalp clones were CD4 or CD8 was inferred by matching scalp TCRbeta sequences against CD4 and CD8 repertoires sorted from blood. TCRdb mirrors the immuneACCESS table, restricted to in-frame sequences. Some clones are absent from its copies; in checked studies, under half trace to an unresolved V gene, and the reason for the others is unknown. The V and J calls and clone size come from that table; D and trimming were worked out from the DNA. Present in this sample are some 170,000 clones, roughly 60% of which were seen just once. In total, the top ten clones hold approximately 16% of the sample.

The sequenced sample was CD4+ T cells sorted from blood, obtained around week 55, from a patient treated with tofacitinib. The rearrangement joined TRBV15 to TRBJ2-5; TRBD2 is a possible D gene, resting on 6 matching bases. The source of this sequence is a human donor with alopecia areata. The DNA is as follows: TGTGCCACCAGCAGCCCAATCCGGGGGGAGACCCAGTACTTC. This translates into CATSSPIRGETQYF.